Listed below are T cell receptor beta chains from one sample, sequenced in a study of molecular identifiers for immune sequencing clone quantification. TCRdb analysed the PCR reads with MiXCR anew, one entry per CDR3 protein. Of hundreds of thousands of distinct CDR3 sequences listed, about 25% were seen once; the top ten hold 0.7% to 0.95%. The specimen was naive CD8+ T cells from blood, with Jurkat cell RNA spiked in. Source of these receptors: a human donor in good health. Some libraries in this study had Jurkat cell RNA spiked in. CDR3s include the opening cysteine and the closing phenylalanine or tryptophan. A D gene is named only where the DNA matches it firmly. Some rows mark clone size as missing; the rest say once, few, many or name a class of expanded clone.

v_gene	abundance	d_gene	j_gene	CDR3nt	CDR3aa
TRBV20-1	.	.	TRBJ2-7	TGCAGTGCTAGAGACGGGGGCTACGGTTCCTACGAGCAGTACTTC	CSARDGGYGSYEQYF
TRBV9	few	.	TRBJ2-3	TGTGCCAGCAGCCCCTGGGGGGGGCAGGGGGAAGATACGCAGTATTTT	CASSPWGGQGEDTQYF
TRBV29-1	many	TRBD1	TRBJ2-7	TGCAGCGTTGCCGGGACAGGGAGGTACGAGCAGTACTTC	CSVAGTGRYEQYF
TRBV4-3	.	.	TRBJ2-7	TGCGCCAGCAGCCAGAGTTGGGGGAAGGGCTGCCAGGGTTGGGAGCAGTACTTC	CASSQSWGKGCQGWEQYF
TRBV5-1	few	TRBD1	TRBJ1-6	TGCGCCAGCAGCGCCACGGCCAGGACAGGGTACAGGAGCTATAATTCACCCCTCCACTTT	CASSATARTGYRSYNSPLHF
TRBV21-1	few	.	TRBJ1-1	TGTGCCAGCACCAAAAATGAGGTGGGGGCCCGGAACACTGAAGCTTTCTTT	CASTKNEVGARNTEAFF
TRBV10-2	.	TRBD2	TRBJ2-3	TGCGCCTGCAGTGAGTCGACTAGCCCAGATACGCAGTATTTT	CACSESTSPDTQYF
TRBV19	few	.	TRBJ1-5	TGTGCCAGTAGTATAGGTGGAGGTTCAGTAACTCAGCCCCAGCATTTT	CASSIGGGSVTQPQHF
TRBV4-1	many	TRBD1	TRBJ2-5	TGCGCCAGCAGCCAAGGCCGGGACAGCCAAGAGACCCAGTACTTC	CASSQGRDSQETQYF
TRBV4-3	many	TRBD1	TRBJ1-1	TGCGCCAGCAGCCAAGATTGGACAGGGGCGCAAGCTTTCTTT	CASSQDWTGAQAFF
TRBV6-6	.	TRBD2	TRBJ2-1	TGTGCCAGCAGTTCCCTCCTAGCGGGAGCTCACAATGAGCAGTTCTTC	CASSSLLAGAHNEQFF
TRBV6-2/TRBV6-3	.	.	TRBJ2-7	TGTGCCGGCAGCCCTCCGAGCTCCTACGAGCAGTACTTC	CAGSPPSSYEQYF
TRBV19	.	.	TRBJ2-7	TGTGCCAGTAGTATTTGGTCTAGCAACTACGAGCAGTACTTC	CASSIWSSNYEQYF
TRBV7-9	.	.	TRBJ2-2	TGTGCCAGCAGCTTAGTTCCGGGCACCGGGGAGCTGTTTTTT	CASSLVPGTGELFF
TRBV18	many	.	TRBJ2-6	TGTGCCAGCTCACCTCAGGCACAGAGTGAGTGGGCCAACGTCCTGACTTTC	CASSPQAQSEWANVLTF
TRBV29-1	many	.	TRBJ2-2	TGCAGCGTTGGGGGAACGAACACCGGGGAGCTGTTTTTT	CSVGGTNTGELFF
TRBV29-1	many	.	TRBJ2-7	TGCAGCGTTGAGGGTGTTACAGGGGAGGGCGAGCAGTACTTC	CSVEGVTGEGEQYF
TRBV25-1	many	.	TRBJ2-3	TGTGCCAGCAGAGGGACTTCCCGCACAGATACGCAGTATTTT	CASRGTSRTDTQYF
TRBV5-1	few	.	TRBJ1-5	TGCGCCAGCACCAGGGACGATTATAGCAATCAGCCCCAGCATTTT	CASTRDDYSNQPQHF
TRBV6-6	few	TRBD1	TRBJ2-2	TGTGCCAGCAGCGACTCGGGACAGGGCAGCGGGGAGCTGTTTTTT	CASSDSGQGSGELFF
TRBV7-6	.	TRBD1	TRBJ1-1	TGTGCCAGCAGCAATCACCAAGGGGGCGAGGACACTGAAGCTTTCTTT	CASSNHQGGEDTEAFF
TRBV4-1	many	TRBD2	TRBJ2-3	TGCGCCAGCAGCCAAGTACTAGCGGGCCCCTCTAGCACAGATACGCAGTATTTT	CASSQVLAGPSSTDTQYF
TRBV27	many	.	TRBJ2-5	TGTGCCAGCAGTTTTCAGGGCCAAGAGACCCAGTACTTC	CASSFQGQETQYF
TRBV6-5	.	TRBD1	TRBJ1-2	TGTGCCAGCAGCCCGGGACAGGAGTTCTATGGCTACACCTTC	CASSPGQEFYGYTF
TRBV6-2/TRBV6-3	.	TRBD1	TRBJ2-3	TGTGCCAGCGTAGCCATAGGACAGGGTCGAACAGGTACGCAGTATTTT	CASVAIGQGRTGTQYF
TRBV20-1	many	.	TRBJ2-3	TGCAGTGCCCCCGGGGACCGAGGACGGGGCGGAGTGAGCACAGATACGCAGTATTTT	CSAPGDRGRGGVSTDTQYF
TRBV6-1	.	.	TRBJ2-7	TGTGCCAGCAGTGAATTTGGGACGGACTACGAGCAGTACTTC	CASSEFGTDYEQYF
TRBV7-9	medium-sized	.	TRBJ2-3	TGTGCCAGCAGCTTAGGCACAGATACGCAGTATTTT	CASSLGTDTQYF
TRBV7-6	many	.	TRBJ2-6	TGTGCCAGCAGCTTCTCTATCGCTAGGACATCTGGGGCCAACGTCCTGACTTTC	CASSFSIARTSGANVLTF
TRBV10-2	.	TRBD1	TRBJ1-5	TGCGCCAGCAGCAGTAGTGACAGGGGGCTGCCGGAGGCCCAGCATTTT	CASSSSDRGLPEAQHF
TRBV6-6	few	.	TRBJ2-2	TGTGCCAGCAGTTCGAACGGGGAGCTGTTTTTT	CASSSNGELFF
TRBV5-1	.	.	TRBJ2-7	TGCGCCAGCAGCTTGGAAAGCTTTGACGTGGGCGAGCAGTACTTC	CASSLESFDVGEQYF